Below, 17 T cell receptor beta chains from the same sample are listed, as sequenced in a study of T cells in localized non-small cell lung cancer. Method: immunoSEQ multiplex PCR; TCRdb's copy keeps in-frame clones and lacks some. The sample includes 45,000 to 65,000 clones, over 85% of them seen just once. The specimen comprised peripheral blood, sampled before any cancer treatment. These receptors originate from a man between 40 and 70 years old with stage I squamous cell lung carcinoma.

This clone was counted a single time. The chain is built from TRBV29-1 and TRBJ2-7; D call uncertain. Germline assignment: CDR1 SQVTM and CDR2 ANQGSEA. Trimming left V 5 bases short and J 7 bases short, with 12 bases between. The CDR3 is made up of 11 amino acids. The CDR3 loop reads CSVSAPGEQYF. The DNA of the CDR3 is TGCAGCGTTTCGGCGCCTGGGGAGCAGTACTTC.

The J gene is TRBJ2-7, the V gene TRBV7-9, with 11 bases lining up with TRBD1. V shed 3 bases and J 3 bases; nucleotides not matched to a gene: 4. The CDR3 is 15 amino acids. CDR1 and CDR2 (germline): SEHNR, FQNEAQ (reference sequence). The DNA for the CDR3 is TGTGCCAGCAGCTTCAGGACAGGGGGCTTCTACGAGCAGTACTTC. Protein sequence: CASSFRTGGFYEQYF.

The J gene is TRBJ2-1, the V gene TRBV4-1; 10 bases align to TRBD2. CDR1 and CDR2 (germline): MGHRA, YSYEKL. The CDR3 runs to 18 residues. V dropped 2 bases and J dropped 2; count of bases not matched to a gene: 9. The CDR3 coding sequence is TGCGCCAGCAGCCAATCTTCGACTAGCGGGCCACCCTACAATGAGCAGTTCTTC. This encodes CASSQSSTSGPPYNEQFF.

This chain joins TRBV7-9 and TRBJ2-3, with a weak D call TRBD1 (6 bases). The germline V gene encodes CDR1 SEHNR and CDR2 FQNEAQ (reference sequence). The CDR3 extends over 11 amino acids. Between the trimmed V and J ends, which lost 8 bases and 4 bases, there was a span of 7 bases. The CDR3 sequence: CASGQSDTQYF. In DNA form, the CDR3 reads TGTGCCAGCGGACAGTCAGATACGCAGTATTTT.

This clone has a handful of counts. J is TRBJ2-1 and V is TRBV7-9; TRBD1 is a possible D gene (6 bases). The germline V gene has CDR1 SEHNR and CDR2 FQNEAQ (reference sequence). Trimming cost V 6 bases and J 8 bases, with 11 bases left between them. The CDR3 has 12 amino acids. Written as DNA, the CDR3 is TGTGCCAGCAGTCAACAGGGAGATGAGCAGTTCTTC. Translating it yields CASSQQGDEQFF.

This clone was seen only once. The V gene is TRBV7-9, the J gene TRBJ2-7; possibly TRBD1 for D (5 bases). Trimming cost V 2 bases and J 1 base, with 9 bases left between them. From germline, CDR1 is SEHNR and CDR2 FQNEAQ (reference sequence). The CDR3 extends over 14 amino acids. For the CDR3, the DNA is TGTGCCAGCAGCTTAATGACAGTATCCTACGAGCAGTACTTC. Translated: CASSLMTVSYEQYF.

J is TRBJ2-7 and V is TRBV29-1; D remains ambiguous. The CDR3 covers 12 residues. Deletions cut 5 bases from V and 2 bases from J, with 10 bases between. The germline gives CDR1 SQVTM, CDR2 ANQGSEA. CDR3 DNA sequence: TGCAGCGTTCTAGTACCTACCTACGAGCAGTACTTC. Translated: CSVLVPTYEQYF.

The chain couples TRBV6-5 to TRBJ1-2; D is uncertain. V lost 0 bases to trimming and J lost 7 bases, with 3 bases between them. This CDR3 has 11 amino acids. Germline-derived CDR1 and CDR2 are MNHEY and SVGAGI. CDR3 nucleotides: TGTGCCAGCAGTTACTCGAGTGGCTACACCTTC. It translates to CASSYSSGYTF.

The chain recombines TRBV19 with TRBJ2-3; 8 nucleotides align to TRBD2. The CDR3 is 14 residues long. From germline, CDR1 is LNHDA and CDR2 SQIVND (reference sequence). V gave up 8 bases and J gave up 3 bases; unmatched junction bases: 7. The CDR3 DNA reads as TGTGCCAGTGCGAATAGCGGGGAGACAGATACGCAGTATTTT. Translating it yields CASANSGETDTQYF.

This rearrangement joins TRBV11-3 to TRBJ2-7; possibly TRBD2 for D (6 bases). V lost 4 bases and J 4 bases, leaving 20 bases between the germline ends. The CDR3 runs to 16 residues. CDR1 and CDR2 from the germline V gene are SGHNT and YENEEA. CDR3 sequence: CASSSSTAGGDYEQYF. The CDR3 nucleotides read TGTGCCAGCAGCTCATCGACAGCCGGGGGTGATTACGAGCAGTACTTC.

This clone was observed a few times. V gene TRBV6-6 combines with J gene TRBJ2-7; 12 bases line up with TRBD1. V shed 6 bases and J 7 bases; nucleotides not matched to a gene: 10. The CDR3 has 15 amino acids. The germline gives CDR1 MNHNY, CDR2 SVGAGI (reference sequence). The CDR3 sequence: CASREAGTGGREQYF. The DNA for the CDR3 is TGTGCCAGCAGGGAGGCCGGGACAGGGGGCCGGGAGCAGTACTTC.

In its sample, this clone was seen once. The V gene is TRBV6-5, the J gene TRBJ1-2; no firm D call. The CDR3 runs to 14 residues. Germline values: CDR1 MNHEY, CDR2 SVGAGI. V lost 7 bases and J 4 bases, leaving 16 bases between the germline ends. The CDR3 sequence: CASKPQRLSYGYTF. CDR3 bases: TGTGCCAGCAAGCCCCAAAGGCTTAGCTATGGCTACACCTTC.

The chain uses TRBV28 and TRBJ1-1; TRBD1 agrees at 9 bases. This CDR3 region has 15 residues. Losses at the gene ends were 4 bases for V and 9 bases for J; bases not matched to a gene: 12. CDR1 is MDHEN, CDR2 SYDVKM, per germline. This CDR3 is CASSSYGQGPPKAFF. The CDR3 nucleotides read TGTGCCAGCAGTTCTTATGGACAGGGGCCCCCGAAAGCTTTCTTT.

The chain joins TRBV11-1 to TRBJ2-7; 9 bases agree with TRBD1. The CDR3 runs 17 residues. The V gene's germline CDR1 is SGHAT and CDR2 FQDESV (reference sequence). After removal of 1 base from V and 2 bases from J, the junction contained 9 bases not matched to a gene. The CDR3 here is CASSLGRTRTGAYEQYF. The DNA of the CDR3 is TGTGCCAGCAGCTTAGGCCGTACGAGGACAGGGGCCTACGAGCAGTACTTC.

The chain couples TRBV4-1 to TRBJ1-2, with D possibly TRBD1 on 6 matching bases. CDR3 length: 15 residues. Germline values: CDR1 MGHRA, CDR2 YSYEKL. Deletions cut 2 bases from V and 0 bases from J, with 10 bases between. The CDR3 DNA is TGCGCCAGCAGCCAAACAGGGACCCCTAACTATGGCTACACCTTC. Protein product: CASSQTGTPNYGYTF.

V usage is TRBV5-1 and J usage is TRBJ2-7; perhaps TRBD2 as D (5 bases). Deletions cut 4 bases from V and 3 bases from J, with 17 bases between. Germline V gene lookup returns CDR1 SGHRS and CDR2 YFSETQ. The CDR3 has 15 residues. The CDR3 DNA is TGCGCCAGCAGCCCACGGACGGATGGGAGCTACGAGCAGTACTTC. The encoded protein is CASSPRTDGSYEQYF.

The chain is built from TRBV5-5 and TRBJ2-5; tentative D call: TRBD2 (6 bases). The CDR3 consists of 15 residues. In germline, CDR1 is SGHKS, CDR2 YYEKEE (reference sequence). Trimming shortened V by 2 bases and J by 5 bases, and 16 bases separated the two germline ends. CDR3 in amino acids: CASSFGTSWAETQYF. The CDR3 DNA follows: TGTGCCAGCAGCTTTGGGACTTCATGGGCGGAGACCCAGTACTTC.